These 27 T cell receptor beta chains originate from one sample sequenced in a study of blood T cell repertoires in COVID-19. Assay used: immunoSEQ multiplex PCR; TCRdb lists only in-frame clones, some missing. The data show 100,000 to 150,000 clones, roughly 80% seen once. The sample consisted of peripheral blood. The origin of the receptors is an older woman with acute or convalescent COVID-19.

The V call is TRBV5-6, the J call TRBJ2-3; D unresolved. The V gene lost 1 base and the J gene lost 0 bases, with 9 bases spanning the gap. Per the germline V gene, CDR1 is SGHDT and CDR2 is YYEEEE. This CDR3 comprises 15 residues. This CDR3 reads CASSLPGSSTDTQYF. The CDR3 bases are TGTGCCAGCAGCTTGCCTGGCAGTAGCACAGATACGCAGTATTTT.

The chain couples TRBV4-1 to TRBJ1-1; perhaps TRBD1 as D (5 bases). V lost 10 bases and J 0 bases, leaving 12 bases between the germline ends. CDR1 and CDR2 (germline): MGHRA, YSYEKL. The CDR3 has 13 residues. The CDR3 loop reads CATQGGMNTEAFF. DNA of the CDR3: TGCGCCACCCAGGGAGGGATGAACACTGAAGCTTTCTTT.

The rearrangement links TRBV3-1 (or the pseudogene TRBV3-2) to TRBJ1-1; D is perhaps TRBD1 (5 bases). This CDR3 has 14 amino acids. The germline V and J ends were trimmed by 1 base and 6 bases, with 12 bases remaining between them. The germline gives CDR1 LGHDT, CDR2 YNNKEL (reference sequence). The CDR3 DNA follows: TGTGCCAGCAGCCAAGTCCGGGGGGGGGCTGAAGCTTTCTTT. Translation: CASSQVRGGAEAFF.

V gene TRBV5-1 combines with J gene TRBJ2-7, with TRBD1 matching over 7 bases. This CDR3 region has 15 residues. The germline CDR1 and CDR2 sequences are SGHRS and YFSETQ. After removal of 3 bases from V and 1 base from J, the junction contained 7 bases not matched to a gene. The CDR3 DNA reads as TGCGCCAGCAGCTACGGAGCAGGGGGTTCCTACGAGCAGTACTTC. Residues: CASSYGAGGSYEQYF. The whole variable domain, filled in from reference TRBV5-1 and TRBJ2-7, reads KAGVTQTPRYLIKTRGQQVTLSCSPISGHRSVSWYQQTPGQGLQFLFEYFSETQRNKGNFPGRFSGRQFSNSRSEMNVSTLELGDSALYLCASSYGAGGSYEQYFGPGTRLTVT.

V and J are TRBV5-1 and TRBJ2-5, with TRBD2 as a possible D gene (5 bases). Trimming stripped 0 bases from V and 4 bases from J, with 10 bases between. CDR3 size: 14 residues. Per germline, CDR1 SGHRS and CDR2 YFSETQ. As DNA, the CDR3 is TGCGCCAGCAGCTTGGGAGGGAAGGGAGAGACCCAGTACTTC. Protein: CASSLGGKGETQYF.

The V call is TRBV5-4, the J call TRBJ2-5; no reliable D call. The CDR3 has 13 residues. The germline V and J ends were trimmed by 3 bases and 9 bases, with 15 bases remaining between them. CDR1 is SGHNT, CDR2 YYREEE, per germline (reference sequence). The CDR3 sequence is CASSSDRVGSQYF. CDR3 coding DNA: TGTGCCAGCAGCTCCGACCGGGTTGGGTCCCAGTACTTC.

The chain links TRBV2 to TRBJ2-5; 7 bases map to TRBD1. CDR1 is SNHLY and CDR2 is FYNNEI in the germline V gene. The V segment lost 6 bases and the J segment 3 bases; nucleotides outside the gene matches: 7. The CDR3 totals 14 residues. CDR3: CASRRTGTEETQYF. In DNA, the CDR3 is TGTGCCAGCAGGAGAACCGGGACAGAAGAGACCCAGTACTTC. Variable domain in full (rest from reference TRBV2 and TRBJ2-5): EPEVTQTPSHQVTQMGQEVILRCVPISNHLYFYWYRQILGQKVEFLVSFYNNEISEKSEIFDDQFSVERPDGSNFTLKIRSTKLEDSAMYFCASRRTGTEETQYFGPGTRLLVL.

The rearrangement uses TRBV7-2 and TRBJ1-1; a weak D match, TRBD1 (6 bases). Germline assignment: CDR1 SGHTA and CDR2 FQGNSA. The CDR3 spans 14 residues. Trimming pared 1 base from V and 5 bases from J, leaving 11 bases between. The DNA for the CDR3 is TGTGCCAGCAGCTTAGGGGGGCTTGGGACTGAAGCTTTCTTT. Translating gives CASSLGGLGTEAFF.

This clone was detected a few times. This chain joins TRBV7-9 and TRBJ1-4; D is perhaps TRBD1 (6 bases). The CDR3 consists of 13 residues. Germline-derived CDR1 and CDR2 are SEHNR and FQNEAQ (reference sequence). Trimming cost V 5 bases and J 6 bases, with 10 bases left between them. CDR3 residues: CASSLRQDEKLFF. CDR3 sequence (DNA): TGTGCCAGCAGCCTGCGACAGGATGAAAAACTGTTTTTT. The full variable domain, completed using reference TRBV7-9 and TRBJ1-4, is DTGVSQNPRHKITKRGQNVTFRCDPISEHNRLYWYRQTLGQGPEFLTYFQNEAQLEKSRLLSDRFSAERPKGSFSTLEIQRTEQGDSAMYLCASSLRQDEKLFFGSGTQLSVL.

This rearrangement joins TRBV3-1 (or the pseudogene TRBV3-2) to TRBJ1-5, with TRBD1 as a possible D gene (5 bases). This CDR3 contains 13 residues. Trimming pared 8 bases from V and 7 bases from J, leaving 15 bases between. The V gene's germline CDR1 is LGHDT and CDR2 YNNKEL (reference sequence). The CDR3 DNA reads TGTGCCAGCGGGCGCGGGGCGAACCAGCCCCAGCATTTT. Residues: CASGRGANQPQHF.

The chain uses TRBV14 and TRBJ2-5; D not certain. CDR3 length: 14 residues. Trimming stripped 6 bases from V and 5 bases from J, with 16 bases between. Germline V gene data show CDR1 as SGHDN and CDR2 as FVKESK. In DNA, the CDR3 is TGTGCCAGCAGGTCCGACAAAGCTGGGGAGACCCAGTACTTC. This sequence encodes CASRSDKAGETQYF.

This rearrangement joins TRBV19 to TRBJ1-1; D may be TRBD1 (5 bases). Per germline, CDR1 LNHDA and CDR2 SQIVND (reference sequence). The germline V and J ends were trimmed by 9 bases and 0 bases, with 17 bases remaining between them. The CDR3 has 15 amino acids. CDR3 sequence: CASQEGQFLNTEAFF. In DNA form, the CDR3 reads TGTGCCAGCCAGGAGGGGCAATTCCTGAACACTGAAGCTTTCTTT. Filled out from reference TRBV19 and TRBJ1-1, the complete variable domain reads DGGITQSPKYLFRKEGQNVTLSCEQNLNHDAMYWYRQDPGQGLRLIYYSQIVNDFQKGDIAEGYSVSREKKESFPLTVTSAQKNPTAFYLCASQEGQFLNTEAFFGQGTRLTVV.

This chain uses TRBV27 with TRBJ1-1, with a tentative D call TRBD1 (6 bases). The V end was cut by 7 bases, the J end by 1 base, with 25 bases between. CDR1 is MNHEY, CDR2 SMNVEV, per germline (reference sequence). This CDR3 has 18 amino acids. CDR3 amino acids: CASMNRQGKSSGNTEAFF. The CDR3 nucleotides are TGTGCCAGCATGAATCGGCAGGGGAAGAGTTCGGGGAACACTGAAGCTTTCTTT.

J is TRBJ1-2 and V is TRBV6-4; TRBD1 is a possible D gene (5 bases). The CDR3 is 14 amino acids. The germline V gene has CDR1 MRHNA and CDR2 SNTAGT. V shed 5 bases and J shed 2 bases, with 12 bases lying between them. The CDR3 bases are TGTGCCAGCAGTCCGGGACTCCTGAACTATGGCTACACCTTC. Translated: CASSPGLLNYGYTF.

The J gene is TRBJ1-2, the V gene TRBV29-1; TRBD1 is a possible D gene (5 bases). This CDR3 is built from 13 residues. Germline V lookup: CDR1 SQVTM, CDR2 ANQGSEA. The V end was cut by 1 base, the J end by 2 bases, with 8 bases between. CDR3 sequence reads: CSVEGQPNYGYTF. CDR3 coding DNA: TGCAGCGTTGAAGGACAGCCAAACTATGGCTACACCTTC.

The rearrangement joins TRBV6-5 to TRBJ1-6; D gene unclear. This CDR3 has 14 amino acids. Trimming removed 3 bases from V and 7 bases from J, with 10 bases in between. Germline-derived CDR1 and CDR2 are MNHEY and SVGAGI. CDR3 region: CASSYMGRNSPLHF. For the CDR3, the DNA is TGTGCCAGCAGTTATATGGGCCGGAATTCACCCCTCCACTTT.

The rearrangement links TRBV7-9 to TRBJ1-2, with a tentative D call TRBD1 (6 bases). The V and J ends lost 3 bases and 7 bases respectively, with 12 bases between them. This CDR3 region has 13 residues. Germline lookup yields CDR1 SEHNR and CDR2 FQNEAQ (reference sequence). The CDR3 nucleotides are TGTGCCAGCAGCTTGGCCGGGGGGCCTGGCTACACCTTC. It specifies CASSLAGGPGYTF.

The chain combines TRBV5-1 with TRBJ1-2; D is perhaps TRBD1 (6 bases). Germline V gene sequence: CDR1 SGHRS, CDR2 YFSETQ. Trimming shortened V by 4 bases and J by 4 bases, and 20 bases separated the two germline ends. This CDR3 has 16 residues. CDR3 sequence reads: CASSQENQGPSYGYTF. CDR3 coding DNA: TGCGCCAGCAGCCAGGAAAACCAGGGGCCTTCCTATGGCTACACCTTC.

The table lists this clone with a few counts. The chain recombines TRBV21-1 with TRBJ2-3; the D call TRBD1 from the table was never checked on the DNA. TRBV21-1 is noted as a pseudogene. There are 16 residues in the CDR3. The CDR3 bases are TGTGCCAGCAGCAACCCGGGGACAGGGGCACCAGATACGCAGTATTTT. It specifies CASSNPGTGAPDTQYF.

V usage is TRBV5-1 and J usage is TRBJ1-2; TRBD1 matches at 10 bases. Germline values: CDR1 SGHRS, CDR2 YFSETQ. This CDR3 has 15 residues. The V and J ends lost 4 bases and 6 bases, in that order; junction bases with no gene match: 9. CDR3 region: CASSTRDRGRDGYTF. CDR3 in DNA: TGCGCCAGCAGCACCCGGGACAGGGGACGAGATGGCTACACCTTC.

This chain links TRBV6-6 with TRBJ2-7; the D gene is possibly TRBD2 (6 bases). The V gene's germline CDR1 is MNHNY and CDR2 SVGAGI (reference sequence). Between the trimmed V and J ends, which lost 0 bases and 0 bases, there was a span of 6 bases. This CDR3 spans 14 amino acids. CDR3 nucleotides: TGTGCCAGCAGTTACTCGGGGGGCTCCTACGAGCAGTACTTC. This codes for CASSYSGGSYEQYF.

The chain recombines TRBV5-1 with TRBJ2-3; 9 bases align to TRBD1. The CDR3 sequence is 13 residues long. The germline V gene has CDR1 SGHRS and CDR2 YFSETQ. V was clipped by 3 bases and J by 6 bases; unmatched bases: 2. DNA of the CDR3: TGCGCCAGCAGCTCTGGGACAGGGGATACGCAGTATTTT. Residues: CASSSGTGDTQYF.

V is TRBV7-7 and J is TRBJ1-1, with D perhaps TRBD1 (6 bases). CDR1 is SSHAT and CDR2 is FNYEAQ in the germline V gene (reference sequence). CDR3 length: 13 residues. V lost 2 bases, J lost 3 bases, and 7 bases lay in between. The CDR3 sequence is CASSLNRDTEAFF. In DNA form, the CDR3 reads TGTGCCAGCAGCTTAAACAGGGACACTGAAGCTTTCTTT.

The chain recombines TRBV19 with TRBJ2-1, with D possibly matching TRBD1 (5 bases). Germline lookup yields CDR1 LNHDA and CDR2 SQIVND (reference sequence). The V end was cut by 3 bases, the J end by 10 bases, with 10 bases between. The CDR3 is 12 residues long. CDR3 residues: CASSIERTEQFF. CDR3 in DNA: TGTGCCAGTAGTATTGAAAGGACAGAGCAGTTCTTC.

CDR3 bases: TGTGCCAGCAGCTTATTTCTAGGAAACACTGAAGCTTTCTTT. Amino acids: CASSLFLGNTEAFF. This chain connects TRBV7-9 to TRBJ1-1; D is ambiguous. CDR1 is SEHNR, CDR2 FQNEAQ, per germline (reference sequence). The CDR3 covers 14 residues. V dropped 2 bases and J dropped 2 bases, with 9 bases sitting between them.

V and J are TRBV10-2 and TRBJ1-1; weak D call: TRBD1 (5 bases). The V gene lost 0 bases and the J gene lost 5 bases, with 10 bases spanning the gap. The germline gives CDR1 WSHSY, CDR2 SAAADI. There are 14 residues in the CDR3. The CDR3 loop reads CASSESRQLTEAFF. The CDR3 nucleotides are TGCGCCAGCAGTGAGTCGAGACAGCTAACTGAAGCTTTCTTT.

The V gene is TRBV5-5, the J gene TRBJ1-3; 12 bases line up with TRBD1. The V gene end was trimmed by 0 bases and the J gene end by 16 bases; junction bases not matched to a gene: 8. Germline CDR1 is SGHKS and CDR2 is YYEKEE (reference sequence). This CDR3 region has 14 residues. Here the CDR3 DNA reads TGTGCCAGCAGCTTGGGGGACAGGGGGCTACCGCCCTATTTT. Translated: CASSLGDRGLPPYF.